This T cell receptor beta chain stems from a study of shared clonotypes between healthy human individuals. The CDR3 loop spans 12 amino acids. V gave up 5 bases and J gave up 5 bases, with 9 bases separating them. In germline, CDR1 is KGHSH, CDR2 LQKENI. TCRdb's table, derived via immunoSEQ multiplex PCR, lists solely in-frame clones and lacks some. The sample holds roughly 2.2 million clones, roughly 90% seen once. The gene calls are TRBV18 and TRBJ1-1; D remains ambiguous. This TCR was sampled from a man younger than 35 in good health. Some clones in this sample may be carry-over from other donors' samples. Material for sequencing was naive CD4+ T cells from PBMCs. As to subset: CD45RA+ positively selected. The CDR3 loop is CASSIAGTEAFF. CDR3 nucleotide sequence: TGTGCCAGCTCAATTGCGGGGACTGAAGCTTTCTTT.